Below are 16 T cell receptor beta chains sequenced from a single sample in a study of T cell repertoires in ileal Crohn's disease. Using immunoSEQ multiplex PCR, the repertoire was profiled, and TCRdb retains in-frame clones only, with some absent. The sample holds approximately 5,400 clones; 75% to 90% are singletons and the top ten take around 15%. The sample comprised ileal tissue. The receptor set was obtained from an adult with Crohn's disease.

This chain links TRBV28 with TRBJ1-2; tentative D call: TRBD1 (5 bases). This CDR3 spans 15 amino acids. The V end was cut by 8 bases, the J end by 1 base, with 17 bases between. Germline CDR1 and CDR2: MDHEN and SYDVKM. The CDR3, as DNA: TGTGCCAGCCGGAAACGGGACCCCCGTAACTATGGCTACACCTTC. It is translated as CASRKRDPRNYGYTF.

This clone was detected only a few times. The rearrangement uses TRBV5-1 and TRBJ2-1, with D possibly matching TRBD1 (6 bases). Germline-derived CDR1 and CDR2 are SGHRS and YFSETQ. V lost 2 bases to trimming and J lost 3 bases, with 12 bases between them. The CDR3 runs to 15 residues. The DNA of the CDR3 is TGCGCCAGCAGCTTATCGATACAGGGCTACAATGAGCAGTTCTTC. This encodes CASSLSIQGYNEQFF.

The chain carries TRBV5-1 and TRBJ2-7; D not certain. This CDR3 is built from 11 residues. Trimming pared 4 bases from V and 7 bases from J, leaving 9 bases between. Germline CDR1 SGHRS, CDR2 YFSETQ. In DNA, the CDR3 is TGCGCCAGCAGCGAAGCGTGGGAGCAGTACTTC. Residues: CASSEAWEQYF.

A single count supports this clone. The chain is built from TRBV25-1 and TRBJ2-7; perhaps TRBD2 as D (6 bases). Germline CDR1 MGHDK, CDR2 SYGVNS. The CDR3 sequence is 11 residues long. Trimming took 6 bases from V and 4 from J, leaving 7 bases between them. Here the CDR3 reads CASRAGYEQYF. The CDR3 nucleotides read TGTGCCAGCAGGGCGGGGTACGAGCAGTACTTC.

This clone is a singleton in its sample. The chain recombines TRBV19 with TRBJ2-7; 9 bases agree with TRBD2. The length of the CDR3 is 14 residues. Germline-derived CDR1 and CDR2 are LNHDA and SQIVND (reference sequence). V dropped 9 bases and J dropped 1; count of bases not matched to a gene: 7. The CDR3 bases are TGTGCCAGACCGCCGGGACTAGCATCCTACGAGCAGTACTTC. Amino acids: CARPPGLASYEQYF.

To note about this clone: This same CDR3 is encoded by further DNA sequences in the sample. V is TRBV18 and J is TRBJ2-5; a possible D gene is TRBD2 (5 bases). Germline V gene lookup returns CDR1 KGHSH and CDR2 LQKENI. The CDR3 contains 12 residues. The V end lost 6 bases, the J end lost 4 bases, and 9 bases lay between the germline ends. This CDR3 reads CASSGVGETQYF. The CDR3 DNA reads as TGTGCCAGCTCGGGAGTTGGAGAGACCCAGTACTTC.

V and J are TRBV28 and TRBJ1-6, with 9 bases matching TRBD1. The CDR3 length is 13 residues. In germline, CDR1 is MDHEN, CDR2 SYDVKM. The V gene end was trimmed by 9 bases and the J gene end by 7 bases; junction bases not matched to a gene: 4. The CDR3, as DNA: TGTGCCAGTGCCGGGACAGGGAATTCACCCCTCCACTTT. Its protein is CASAGTGNSPLHF. The full variable domain, with the rest looked up from reference TRBV28 and TRBJ1-6, is DVKVTQSSRYLVKRTGEKVFLECVQDMDHENMFWYRQDPGLGLRLIYFSYDVKMKEKGDIPEGYSVSREKKERFSLILESASTNQTSMYLCASAGTGNSPLHFGNGTRLTVT.

In DNA form, the CDR3 reads TGCAGCGCCTGGACTAGCGGGAACAATGAGCAGTTCTTC. Translation gives CSAWTSGNNEQFF. The genes are TRBV29-1 and TRBJ2-1, with TRBD2 identical over 12 bases. V trimming: 7 bases; J trimming: 5 bases; junction bases outside the gene matches: 3. In germline, CDR1 is SQVTM, CDR2 ANQGSEA. The CDR3 is made up of 13 amino acids.

In its sample, this clone was seen once. The chain couples TRBV19 to TRBJ2-7, with TRBD2 identical over 7 bases. The ends lost 4 bases at V and 1 base at J; junction bases unmatched: 10. CDR3 length: 16 amino acids. Germline V gene sequence: CDR1 LNHDA, CDR2 SQIVND (reference sequence). CDR3 nucleotide sequence: TGTGCCAGTAGTACTCGGGCAGGGCGGGGGTCCTACGAGCAGTACTTC. It is translated as CASSTRAGRGSYEQYF.

A single count supports this clone. The rearrangement joins TRBV10-2 to TRBJ1-1, with D unclear. There are 15 residues in the CDR3. Germline-derived CDR1 and CDR2 are WSHSY and SAAADI. Trimming pared 0 bases from V and 5 bases from J, leaving 13 bases between. The chain's CDR3 is CASSESTGRSTEAFF. The CDR3 DNA is TGCGCCAGCAGTGAGTCGACGGGCAGGTCAACTGAAGCTTTCTTT.

This sequence joins TRBV4-3 and TRBJ1-2; D might be TRBD1 (6 bases). This CDR3 has 16 amino acids. With 4 bases removed from V and 5 bases from J, the gap between germline ends came to 20 bases. CDR1 is LGHNA and CDR2 is YSLEER in the germline V gene. The CDR3 nucleotides are TGCGCCAGCAGCCCGGAACCGGGACAAGACAATTATGGCTACACCTTC. This codes for CASSPEPGQDNYGYTF.

This clone was detected only a few times. The rearrangement uses TRBV9 and TRBJ1-2; 8 bases map to TRBD1. V lost 0 bases and J lost 2; bases outside the gene matches: 3. This CDR3 spans 15 amino acids. Germline-derived CDR1 and CDR2 are SGDLS and YYNGEE. CDR3 region: CASSVGTGRNYGYTF. CDR3 sequence (DNA): TGTGCCAGCAGCGTAGGGACAGGGAGGAACTATGGCTACACCTTC.

This clone counts as medium-sized (0.01 to 0.1%). The chain has TRBV9 and TRBJ1-1; D perhaps matches TRBD1 (6 bases). Germline CDR1 and CDR2: SGDLS and YYNGEE. V shed 0 bases and J shed 4 bases, with 13 bases lying between them. The CDR3 totals 15 residues. This chain's CDR3 is CASSVEWGAGTEAFF. CDR3 coding DNA: TGTGCCAGCAGCGTAGAGTGGGGGGCGGGCACTGAAGCTTTCTTT.

The chain joins TRBV6-1 to TRBJ2-7, with D possibly being TRBD1 (5 bases). This CDR3 comprises 15 residues. CDR1 and CDR2 from the germline V gene are MNHNS and SASEGT. The V and J ends lost 8 bases and 5 bases respectively, with 22 bases between them. The CDR3 DNA follows: TGTGCCAGCGAATTTAGGGGATTTTTTTCGGACGAGCAGTACTTC. Protein: CASEFRGFFSDEQYF.

The chain employs TRBV9 and TRBJ2-5; 8 bases map to TRBD1. This CDR3 contains 14 residues. Germline-derived CDR1 and CDR2 are SGDLS and YYNGEE. V was pared by 0 bases and J by 5 bases, with 3 bases of the junction left unmatched. CDR3 sequence: CASSVATGAETQYF. The CDR3 DNA sequence: TGTGCCAGCAGCGTAGCGACAGGGGCCGAGACCCAGTACTTC.

The V and J genes are TRBV4-1 and TRBJ1-1; the match to TRBD1 covers 10 bases. V dropped 4 bases and J dropped 5; count of bases not matched to a gene: 7. The CDR3 contains 15 residues. Germline V gene sequence: CDR1 MGHRA, CDR2 YSYEKL. CDR3 sequence: CASSPSGTGVTEAFF. Written as DNA, the CDR3 is TGCGCCAGCAGCCCATCCGGGACAGGGGTGACTGAAGCTTTCTTT.